Below, one TCR beta chain is given with its context. The data belong to a study of blood T cell repertoires in COVID-19. Clones were sequenced by immunoSEQ multiplex PCR, and TCRdb holds only the in-frame ones, with some missing. The sample carries under 300,000 clones, 84% recorded once. The trim removed 2 bases at V and 3 bases at J, leaving 1 base unmatched. Germline CDR1 reads SGHRS; CDR2 reads YFSETQ. The CDR3 contains 13 residues. The sample consisted of peripheral blood. V is TRBV5-1 and J is TRBJ1-2, with TRBD1 matching over 7 bases. This clonotype was obtained from a woman between 40 and 50 years old who had recovered from COVID-19. CDR3: CASSFTGDYGYTF. The CDR3 DNA is TGCGCCAGCAGCTTCACAGGGGACTATGGCTACACCTTC.